This is a list of T cell receptor beta chains from one sample in a study of OX40 agonist ivuxolimab in advanced cancers. Some clones are missing from TCRdb's copy, which holds only in-frame ones; the method was immunoSEQ multiplex PCR. The repertoire holds under 15,000 clones, with roughly 90% as singletons. Sequenced here: CD4+ or CD8+ T cells sorted from blood, sampled in a trial of the OX40 agonist ivuxolimab. The receptors originated from an adult with an advanced solid tumor such as melanoma, head and neck, liver or kidney cancer. Each CDR3 is given with its conserved first and last residue. A D gene is named only where the DNA matches it firmly. Not every row has a clone size; where given, it reads once, few, many or a size class.

CDR3 length,V gene,J gene,D gene,clone size,CDR3 protein,CDR3 DNA
14,TRBV25-1,TRBJ1-6,NA,NA,CASSESNRNSPLHF,TGTGCCAGCAGTGAATCTAACAGAAATTCACCCCTCCACTTT
15,TRBV19,TRBJ2-1,NA,NA,CASSIGVDSHNEQFF,TGTGCCAGTAGTATTGGGGTGGACAGCCACAATGAGCAGTTCTTC
15,TRBV9,TRBJ2-7,NA,NA,CASSVGMASSYEQYF,TGTGCCAGCAGCGTAGGTATGGCCAGCTCCTACGAGCAGTACTTC
15,TRBV19,TRBJ1-5,TRBD1,NA,CASSPEDRFIQPQHF,TGTGCCAGTAGTCCCGAGGACAGGTTTATCCAGCCCCAGCATTTT
15,TRBV9,TRBJ1-4,NA,once,CASSVEGGTNEKLFF,TGTGCCAGCAGCGTAGAGGGGGGGACTAATGAAAAACTGTTTTTT
17,TRBV5-1,TRBJ1-4,TRBD1,NA,CASSLVGGGTANEKLFF,TGCGCCAGCAGCTTGGTGGGGGGCGGGACAGCGAATGAAAAACTGTTTTTT
11,TRBV11-3,TRBJ2-7,NA,NA,CASSLGLRRYF,TGTGCCAGCAGCTTGGGACTTCGGAGATACTTC
14,TRBV30,TRBJ1-1,TRBD1,NA,CAWDTGTGNTEAFF,TGTGCCTGGGATACCGGGACAGGGAACACTGAAGCTTTCTTT
15,TRBV29-1,TRBJ2-5,NA,NA,CSAGGTTGPQETQYF,TGCAGCGCTGGCGGGACCACCGGGCCACAGGAGACCCAGTACTTC
14,TRBV6-5,TRBJ1-3,NA,NA,CASSYSSSGNTIYF,TGTGCCAGCAGTTACAGCTCCTCTGGAAACACCATATATTTT
16,TRBV29-1,TRBJ1-1,TRBD1,NA,CSVARDRGRNSTEAFF,TGCAGCGTTGCCCGGGACAGGGGGCGAAATAGTACTGAAGCTTTCTTT
14,TRBV9,TRBJ1-6,NA,NA,CASGSGSYNSPLHF,TGTGCCAGTGGGTCGGGCTCCTATAATTCACCCCTCCACTTT
14,TRBV5-6,TRBJ1-6,NA,few,CASSVDSYNSPLHF,TGTGCCAGCAGCGTCGACAGCTATAATTCACCCCTCCACTTT
12,TRBV10-3,TRBJ1-1,NA,NA,CAISEGTLQAFF,TGTGCCATCAGTGAGGGTACGCTACAAGCTTTCTTT
16,TRBV15,TRBJ1-1,NA,once,CATSRLGGTLNTEAFF,TGTGCCACCAGCAGATTGGGGGGGACCTTGAACACTGAAGCTTTCTTT
14,TRBV5-4,TRBJ1-4,NA,NA,CASSFGQGFEKLFF,TGTGCCAGCAGCTTTGGTCAGGGATTCGAAAAACTGTTTTTT
16,TRBV9,TRBJ2-7,TRBD1,NA,CASSVTGQGFFYEQYF,TGTGCCAGCAGCGTCACGGGACAGGGTTTTTTTTACGAGCAGTACTTC
16,TRBV4-1,TRBJ2-1,TRBD1,NA,CAGSQEDRVVYNEQFF,TGCGCCGGCAGCCAGGAAGACAGGGTTGTCTACAATGAGCAGTTCTTC
15,TRBV7-3,TRBJ2-1,TRBD2,NA,CASSPSRAGANEQFF,TGTGCCAGCAGCCCCTCCCGGGCGGGAGCCAATGAGCAGTTCTTC
11,TRBV11-2,TRBJ2-7,NA,once,CASSVPYEQYF,TGTGCCAGCAGCGTACCCTACGAGCAGTACTTC
13,TRBV11-3,TRBJ2-7,NA,NA,CASSLEDSYEQYF,TGTGCCAGCAGCTTGGAGGACAGCTACGAGCAGTACTTC
11,TRBV11-2,TRBJ2-7,NA,NA,CASSLGLRRYF,TGTGCCAGCAGCTTGGGACTTCGGAGATACTTC
17,TRBV9,TRBJ1-1,TRBD1,NA,CASSGSDRGRRDTEAFF,TGTGCCAGCAGCGGATCGGACAGGGGGCGGAGGGACACTGAAGCTTTCTTT
15,TRBV4-1,TRBJ2-7,NA,NA,CASSQDEGVSYEQYF,TGCGCCAGCAGCCAAGATGAGGGTGTCTCCTACGAGCAGTACTTC
13,TRBV9,TRBJ1-1,NA,few,CASSVWGETEAFF,TGTGCCAGCAGCGTTTGGGGGGAGACTGAAGCTTTCTTT
16,TRBV7-9,TRBJ2-2,TRBD2,NA,CASSPLAGGFAGELFF,TGTGCCAGCAGCCCCCTAGCGGGGGGGTTCGCCGGGGAGCTGTTTTTT
15,TRBV25-1,TRBJ1-2,TRBD1,NA,CASSEYNRGVYGYTF,TGTGCCAGCAGTGAATATAACAGGGGGGTCTATGGCTACACCTTC
14,TRBV2,TRBJ2-7,TRBD1,NA,CASSPDRGLDEQYF,TGTGCCAGCAGCCCGGACAGGGGGCTTGACGAGCAGTACTTC
15,TRBV19,TRBJ2-5,TRBD1,NA,CASSTRDREDETQYF,TGTGCCAGTAGTACGCGGGACAGGGAGGACGAGACCCAGTACTTC
14,TRBV7-9,TRBJ1-6,NA,NA,CASSLVGGGSPLHF,TGTGCCAGCAGCTTAGTTGGGGGAGGATCACCCCTCCACTTT
12,TRBV19,TRBJ1-4,NA,once,CASSIQGEKLFF,TGTGCCAGTAGTATTCAAGGTGAAAAACTGTTTTTT
13,TRBV2,TRBJ2-2,NA,NA,CASMFYNTGELFF,TGTGCCAGCATGTTTTACAACACCGGGGAGCTGTTTTTT
13,TRBV27,TRBJ2-3,NA,NA,CASSLPSTDTQYF,TGTGCCAGCAGTTTACCTTCCACAGATACGCAGTATTTT
17,TRBV4-3,TRBJ1-4,NA,NA,CASSPETATSTNEKLFF,TGCGCCAGCAGCCCTGAGACCGCGACTTCAACTAATGAAAAACTGTTTTTT
13,TRBV7-9,TRBJ2-7,NA,NA,CASSLDGPVEQYF,TGTGCCAGCAGCTTAGATGGTCCAGTCGAGCAGTACTTC
12,TRBV18,TRBJ1-1,NA,NA,CASSYRYTEAFF,TGTGCCAGCTCCTACCGGTACACTGAAGCTTTCTTT
14,TRBV4-2,TRBJ1-5,TRBD1,few,CASSPGQGNQPQHF,TGTGCCAGCAGCCCGGGACAGGGGAATCAGCCCCAGCATTTT
14,TRBV5-3,TRBJ2-7,TRBD1,NA,CASSPDRGLDEQYF,TGTGCCAGCAGCCCGGACAGGGGGCTTGACGAGCAGTACTTC
16,TRBV5-6,TRBJ2-7,TRBD2,NA,CASSKTQGLAAYEQYF,TGTGCCAGCAGCAAGACACAGGGACTAGCGGCCTACGAGCAGTACTTC
16,TRBV7-8,TRBJ2-3,NA,NA,CASSLGADTSTDTQYF,TGTGCCAGCAGCTTAGGGGCCGACACTTCCACAGATACGCAGTATTTT
12,TRBV10-2,TRBJ1-1,NA,NA,CASSPGNTEAFF,TGCGCCAGCAGTCCTGGGAACACTGAAGCTTTCTTT
17,TRBV4-3,TRBJ1-3,NA,NA,CASSQGGRTYSGNTIYF,TGCGCCAGCAGCCAAGGAGGGAGAACTTACTCTGGAAACACCATATATTTT
17,TRBV11-2,TRBJ2-1,TRBD1,large,CASTPAGWDRGLREQFF,TGTGCCAGCACCCCAGCAGGATGGGACAGGGGGCTGCGGGAGCAGTTCTTC
13,TRBV7-2,TRBJ2-5,TRBD2,NA,CASSFREVETQYF,TGTGCCAGCAGCTTCCGGGAGGTAGAGACCCAGTACTTC
15,TRBV6-1,TRBJ1-1,NA,NA,CASSDYLGANTEAFF,TGTGCCAGCAGTGATTATCTGGGGGCGAACACTGAAGCTTTCTTT
16,TRBV7-3,TRBJ2-3,TRBD2,NA,CASSPPRRENTDTQYF,TGTGCCAGCAGCCCCCCCCGGCGGGAGAACACAGATACGCAGTATTTT
12,TRBV21-1,TRBJ2-7,NA,NA,CASSKAGYEQYF,TGTGCCAGCAGCAAAGCAGGCTACGAGCAGTACTTC
13,TRBV6-5,TRBJ2-3,NA,NA,CASSYSSTDTQYF,TGTGCCAGCAGTTACTCCAGTACAGATACGCAGTATTTT
13,TRBV18,TRBJ2-4,NA,NA,CASSGVPKNIQYF,TGTGCCAGCTCGGGGGTTCCCAAAAACATTCAGTACTTC
14,TRBV4-2,TRBJ1-1,NA,NA,CASSLWTPNTEAFF,TGTGCCAGCAGCCTTTGGACACCTAACACTGAAGCTTTCTTT
15,TRBV5-4,TRBJ1-1,TRBD1,NA,CASQGQGDSNTEAFF,TGTGCCAGCCAGGGACAGGGTGACTCTAACACTGAAGCTTTCTTT
15,TRBV19,TRBJ1-1,TRBD1,NA,CASSPETGGGTEAFF,TGTGCCAGTAGTCCCGAGACAGGGGGTGGGACTGAAGCTTTCTTT
19,TRBV7-3,TRBJ2-1,TRBD2,NA,CASSLTGLAGESSYNEQFF,TGTGCCAGCAGCTTAACGGGTCTAGCGGGAGAGAGCTCCTACAATGAGCAGTTCTTC
13,TRBV6-5,TRBJ1-3,NA,NA,CASNTGSGNTIYF,TGTGCCAGCAACACAGGGTCTGGAAACACCATATATTTT
14,TRBV13,TRBJ2-7,TRBD2,once,CASSPSGSSYEQYF,TGTGCCAGCAGTCCCAGCGGGAGTAGCTACGAGCAGTACTTC